This T cell receptor beta chain was documented in a study of cytomegalovirus exposure and HLA in healthy donors. Findings of the study overall: TCR beta sequences reportedly predicted the HLA-A and HLA-B alleles of most subjects accurately. Sequencing had likely introduced a cluster of highly shared sequence variants as an artifact. Relative to the approximately 630-donor mean, N-insertions were reportedly fewer in an Asian-associated ancestry cluster in a later analysis.

From germline, CDR1 is MDHEN and CDR2 SYDVKM. Trimming took 6 bases from V and 0 from J, leaving 21 bases between them. This CDR3 has 18 amino acids. The count of this clone is one. The antigen remains undetermined. The PCR had 60 Vbeta and 13 Jbeta primers. Measured with immunoSEQ multiplex PCR; TCRdb has only the in-frame clones, and not every one. The sample includes hundreds of thousands of clones, 83% of them seen just once. The sequence was collected from a girl aged 10-17 years in good health and CMV-seronegative. The V gene is TRBV28, the J gene TRBJ1-5, with D maybe TRBD1 (5 bases). Sequenced input: PBMCs. The CDR3 region is CASSLPPPGEYSNQPQHF. The CDR3 region has the DNA TGTGCCAGCAGCCTTCCCCCGCCGGGGGAATATAGCAATCAGCCCCAGCATTTT. The entire variable domain, with the rest obtained from reference TRBV28 and TRBJ1-5, is as follows: DVKVTQSSRYLVKRTGEKVFLECVQDMDHENMFWYRQDPGLGLRLIYFSYDVKMKEKGDIPEGYSVSREKKERFSLILESASTNQTSMYLCASSLPPPGEYSNQPQHFGDGTRLSIL.